Below are 28 T cell receptor beta chains sequenced from a single sample in a study of cytomegalovirus exposure and HLA in healthy donors. PCR amplification relied on 60 Vbeta primers (plus 13 Jbeta primers). The assay was immunoSEQ multiplex PCR, and TCRdb's table has in-frame clones only and misses some. The profile shows under 150,000 clones, less than 80% of them singletons. Sequencing was performed on PBMCs. These receptor sequences come from a female donor in good health and CMV-seropositive.

V is TRBV11-2 and J is TRBJ2-3; possibly TRBD2 for D (6 bases). Between the trimmed V and J ends, which lost 1 base and 4 bases, there was a span of 9 bases. The CDR3 has 14 amino acids. CDR1 and CDR2 from the germline V gene are SGHAT and FQNNGV. Here the CDR3 reads CASSLVPGADTQYF. CDR3 bases: TGTGCCAGCAGCTTAGTTCCGGGGGCAGATACGCAGTATTTT.

A word on this clone: A read error may produce the germline difference seen at one junction end. CDR3 DNA: TGCGCCAGCAGTTTGGGGACAGGGGATCAGCCCCAGCATTTT. Residues: CASSLGTGDQPQHF. The chain is built from TRBV5-1 and TRBJ1-5, with 10 bases aligning to TRBD1. The CDR3 has 14 residues. The germline V gene has CDR1 SGHRS and CDR2 YFSETQ. Supplemented by reference TRBV5-1 and TRBJ1-5, the full variable domain reads KAGVTQTPRYLIKTRGQQVTLSCSPISGHRSVSWYQQTPGQGLQFLFEYFSETQRNKGNFPGRFSGRQFSNSRSEMNVSTLELGDSALYLCASSLGTGDQPQHFGDGTRLSIL.

This CDR3 is CASGVGTGDTDTQYF. CDR3 nucleotide sequence: TGCGCCAGCGGAGTTGGGACAGGGGACACAGATACGCAGTATTTT. The chain joins TRBV10-2 to TRBJ2-3, with 10 positions matching TRBD1. The CDR3 extends over 15 amino acids. The germline V gene has CDR1 WSHSY and CDR2 SAAADI. Unmatched junction bases numbered 7, after V lost 8 bases and J lost 2 bases.

The genes are TRBV7-9 and TRBJ2-1; weak D call: TRBD1 (6 bases). Germline V lookup: CDR1 SEHNR, CDR2 FQNEAQ (reference sequence). Between the trimmed V and J ends, which lost 1 base and 10 bases, there was a span of 14 bases. The CDR3 covers 14 residues. CDR3 protein: CASSLGSGTPEQFF. The CDR3 bases are TGTGCCAGCAGCTTAGGTTCCGGGACACCGGAGCAGTTCTTC.

The CDR3 here is CASRTGVGNTIYF. The CDR3 nucleotides are TGTGCCAGCCGGACAGGGGTGGGAAACACCATATATTTT. V gene TRBV2 combines with J gene TRBJ1-3, with 9 bases fitting TRBD1. The V and J ends lost 8 bases and 4 bases, in that order; junction bases with no gene match: 3. The CDR3 length is 13 residues. CDR1 SNHLY and CDR2 FYNNEI come from the germline V gene.

The genes are TRBV7-2 and TRBJ2-6; TRBD1 aligns across 12 bases. This CDR3 has 14 amino acids. V was pared by 1 base and J by 13 bases, with 2 bases of the junction left unmatched. Germline-derived CDR1 and CDR2 are SGHTA and FQGNSA. The CDR3 reads CASSLEGQGAVLTF. CDR3 DNA sequence: TGTGCCAGCAGCTTAGAGGGACAGGGGGCTGTCCTGACTTTC.

This clone came up a few times. The gene calls are TRBV11-2 and TRBJ1-3; D might be TRBD1 (5 bases). Germline CDR1 SGHAT, CDR2 FQNNGV. This CDR3 has 15 residues. Deletions cut 5 bases from V and 4 bases from J, with 15 bases between. In DNA form, the CDR3 reads TGTGCCAGCAGCCGATTCGCAGGGTCCGGAAACACCATATATTTT. It translates to CASSRFAGSGNTIYF.

The chain couples TRBV19 to TRBJ2-5; perhaps TRBD1 as D (5 bases). The end of the DNA fits TRBJ2-7 better, so the J call may be wrong. The CDR3 extends over 12 amino acids. The V gene's germline CDR1 is LNHDA and CDR2 SQIVND (reference sequence). The CDR3 reads CASSISQGEQYF. The CDR3 DNA sequence: TGTGCCAGTAGTATCTCCCAGGGCGAGCAGTACTTC.

The chain joins TRBV6-5 to TRBJ1-1; 12 nucleotides align to TRBD1. With V trimmed by 5 bases and J by 4 bases, 2 bases remained unmatched. The CDR3 length is 14 residues. In germline, CDR1 is MNHEY, CDR2 SVGAGI. The CDR3 region is CASSGTGGITEAFF. CDR3 bases: TGTGCCAGCAGTGGGACAGGGGGCATCACTGAAGCTTTCTTT.

This clone appeared a few times. This chain connects TRBV29-1 to TRBJ2-1, with 11 bases matching TRBD2. The germline gives CDR1 SQVTM, CDR2 ANQGSEA. V lost 5 bases, J lost 0 bases, and 12 bases stayed unmatched. This CDR3 region has 18 residues. CDR3 bases: TGCAGCGTTAGATTTGGTAGCGGGAGGGTTAGCTCCTACAATGAGCAGTTCTTC. Its protein product is CSVRFGSGRVSSYNEQFF.

This chain uses TRBV9 with TRBJ1-6, with 9 bases lining up with TRBD1. The V and J ends lost 4 bases and 8 bases, in that order; junction bases with no gene match: 16. Germline loops: CDR1 SGDLS, CDR2 YYNGEE. The CDR3 totals 18 residues. The CDR3: CASSKRPGQGTGHSPLHF. Written as DNA, the CDR3 is TGTGCCAGCAGCAAAAGACCGGGACAGGGAACGGGGCATTCACCCCTCCACTTT.

V is TRBV4-1 and J is TRBJ1-5, with D unresolved. V shed 1 base and J shed 1 base, with 8 bases lying between them. In germline, CDR1 is MGHRA, CDR2 YSYEKL. The CDR3 has 15 amino acids. CDR3 sequence reads: CASSQVRESNQPQHF. CDR3 nucleotides: TGCGCCAGCAGCCAAGTACGGGAGAGCAATCAGCCCCAGCATTTT.

This chain uses TRBV5-1 with TRBJ1-1; D is unclear. The CDR3 covers 14 residues. The V end was cut by 0 bases, the J end by 2 bases, with 8 bases between. Germline CDR1 reads SGHRS; CDR2 reads YFSETQ. As DNA, the CDR3 is TGCGCCAGCAGCTTGGACAGCCCTAACACTGAAGCTTTCTTT. It codes for CASSLDSPNTEAFF.

This clone appeared a few times. The chain combines TRBV6-1 with TRBJ2-7; 9 bases line up with TRBD2. Germline CDR1 reads MNHNS; CDR2 reads SASEGT. The CDR3 has 15 amino acids. V lost 1 base to trimming and J lost 2 bases; unmatched junction nucleotides: 3. The DNA for the CDR3 is TGTGCCAGCAGTGAAGGACTAGCGGAGCCCTACGAGCAGTACTTC. The encoded protein is CASSEGLAEPYEQYF.

This clone was detected only a few times. The chain is built from TRBV6-1 and TRBJ1-2, with D possibly TRBD1 on 5 matching bases. Germline CDR1 is MNHNS and CDR2 is SASEGT. The CDR3 is 12 amino acids. The ends were cut back, 5 bases at V and 6 bases at J, with 10 bases in the middle. The CDR3 DNA reads TGTGCCAGCAGTCAGGGTTGGGATGGCTACACCTTC. Its translation is CASSQGWDGYTF.

The CDR3 region is CSARSMYTQYF. DNA for the CDR3: TGCAGTGCTCGTAGTATGTATACGCAGTATTTT. The chain couples TRBV20-1 to TRBJ2-3; D is unresolved. This CDR3 comprises 11 residues. Between the trimmed V and J ends, which lost 5 bases and 7 bases, there was a span of 10 bases. The germline gives CDR1 DFQATT, CDR2 SNEGSKA (reference sequence).

The chain has TRBV12-5 and TRBJ1-2; 7 bases map to TRBD1. The V segment lost 5 bases and the J segment 4 bases; nucleotides outside the gene matches: 4. The CDR3 sequence is 13 residues long. Per germline, CDR1 LGHNT and CDR2 FRNRAP. The CDR3 loop reads CASGRDSFYGYTF. Here the CDR3 DNA reads TGTGCTAGTGGTCGGGACAGCTTCTATGGCTACACCTTC.

The chain combines TRBV10-3 with TRBJ1-4; maybe TRBD1 (5 bases). This CDR3 is built from 15 residues. Germline assignment: CDR1 ENHRY and CDR2 SYGVKD. The V end lost 6 bases, the J end lost 1 base, and 12 bases lay between the germline ends. The CDR3 protein is CAISPGGGTNEKLFF. The CDR3 nucleotides are TGTGCCATCAGCCCCGGGGGTGGAACTAATGAAAAACTGTTTTTT.

The gene calls are TRBV30 and TRBJ2-5, with 8 bases identical to TRBD1. With V trimmed by 0 bases and J by 4 bases, 4 bases remained unmatched. CDR1 GTSNPN and CDR2 SVGIG come from the germline V gene (reference sequence). The CDR3 loop spans 14 amino acids. The CDR3 sequence: CAWSVTGGRETQYF. The DNA of the CDR3 is TGTGCCTGGAGTGTAACAGGGGGGAGAGAGACCCAGTACTTC.

This sequence joins TRBV25-1 and TRBJ2-2; possible D gene TRBD2, 5 bases. The CDR3 spans 15 residues. V lost 5 bases and J lost 5, with 15 bases in between. CDR1 and CDR2 (germline): MGHDK, SYGVNS. The CDR3 sequence: CASSPYYPGTGELFF. The CDR3 nucleotides read TGTGCCAGCAGTCCTTATTATCCGGGAACCGGGGAGCTGTTTTTT.

The chain is built from TRBV18 and TRBJ2-2; D not resolved. Deletions cut 5 bases from V and 1 base from J, with 14 bases between. Per germline, CDR1 KGHSH and CDR2 LQKENI. The CDR3 is made up of 16 amino acids. The CDR3 reads CASSWSHILNTGELFF. The CDR3 coding sequence is TGTGCCAGCTCATGGAGCCACATTTTGAACACCGGGGAGCTGTTTTTT.

The J gene is TRBJ2-2, the V gene TRBV30; TRBD2 is a possible D gene (5 bases). Between the trimmed V and J ends, which lost 2 bases and 5 bases, there was a span of 12 bases. This CDR3 spans 14 amino acids. Germline V gene data show CDR1 as GTSNPN and CDR2 as SVGIG (reference sequence). CDR3 protein: CAWSLYPGTGELFF. CDR3 nucleotide sequence: TGTGCCTGGAGTCTTTACCCGGGGACCGGGGAGCTGTTTTTT.

V gene TRBV25-1 combines with J gene TRBJ1-6, with 7 bases fitting TRBD1. The V gene's germline CDR1 is MGHDK and CDR2 SYGVNS. The CDR3 spans 11 residues. The V segment lost 7 bases and the J segment 9 bases; nucleotides outside the gene matches: 0. In nucleotides, the CDR3 is TGTGCCAGCAACAGGGGTTCACCCCTCCACTTT. This translates into CASNRGSPLHF.

The chain employs TRBV29-1 and TRBJ2-7; 7 bases agree with TRBD1. CDR3 length: 13 residues. Germline lookup yields CDR1 SQVTM and CDR2 ANQGSEA. Trimming at V came to 6 bases and at J to 0 bases, leaving 5 bases not matched to a gene. CDR3: CSVRDSHSYEQYF. In nucleotides, the CDR3 is TGCAGCGTCCGGGACAGCCACTCCTACGAGCAGTACTTC.

V and J are TRBV5-1 and TRBJ2-7, with 10 bases identical to TRBD2. Germline CDR1 is SGHRS and CDR2 is YFSETQ. This CDR3 is built from 16 residues. Trimming removed 0 bases from V and 4 bases from J; junction bases left unmatched: 7. CDR3 DNA: TGCGCCAGCAGCTTGGCGGCTAGCGGGAGTGGATACGAGCAGTACTTC. Amino acids: CASSLAASGSGYEQYF.

The chain joins TRBV18 to TRBJ2-7, with TRBD2 matching over 10 bases. The trim removed 0 bases at V and 0 bases at J, leaving 5 bases unmatched. The germline V gene has CDR1 KGHSH and CDR2 LQKENI. This CDR3 has 17 amino acids. The CDR3 coding sequence is TGTGCCAGCTCACCACCCTCTAGCGGGAGCCACTCCTACGAGCAGTACTTC. Translated, it gives CASSPPSSGSHSYEQYF.

The V and J genes are TRBV5-6 and TRBJ2-7; D assignment may be TRBD1 or TRBD2 (5 bases each). The V and J ends lost 4 bases and 9 bases respectively, with 11 bases between them. The CDR3 spans 11 residues. The V gene's germline CDR1 is SGHDT and CDR2 YYEEEE. The CDR3 reads CASSLGERQYF. The CDR3, as DNA: TGTGCCAGCAGCCTGGGGGAGCGGCAGTACTTC.

This clone was detected only once. This chain joins TRBV11-2 and TRBJ2-7; D not resolved. Trimming took off 1 base at V and 0 bases at J, with 7 bases between the two ends. The germline CDR1 and CDR2 sequences are SGHAT and FQNNGV. The CDR3 has 14 residues. CDR3 sequence reads: CASSLAMASYEQYF. CDR3 DNA sequence: TGTGCCAGCAGCTTAGCCATGGCCTCCTACGAGCAGTACTTC.